A selection of T cell receptor beta chains follows, all from one sample in a study of blood T cell repertoires in COVID-19. Sequenced by immunoSEQ multiplex PCR; TCRdb stores in-frame clones only, minus some. The repertoire has 150,000 to 200,000 clones, 70% to 90% of them found once; the top ten carry approximately 0.99%. Sequenced input: peripheral blood. The receptor set was obtained from a man aged 35-49 years with acute or convalescent COVID-19. Each CDR3 is given with its conserved first and last residue. The D gene is left open where the match is weak. The size field is filled for only some rows; it gives once, few, many or a size class.

J gene,V gene,D gene,CDR3 length,clone size,CDR3 protein,CDR3 DNA
TRBJ2-2,TRBV10-3,TRBD1,16,once,CAISEGLGQGSGELFF,TGTGCCATCAGTGAAGGGTTGGGACAGGGTTCCGGGGAGCTGTTTTTT
TRBJ1-6,TRBV28,NA,15,NA,CASSASGGAFSPLHF,TGTGCCAGCAGTGCCTCGGGGGGGGCCTTTTCACCCCTCCACTTT
TRBJ1-3,TRBV10-3,NA,13,NA,CAISEVGGNTIYF,TGTGCCATCAGTGAGGTCGGGGGAAACACCATATATTTT
TRBJ1-4,TRBV11-2,NA,14,NA,CASSQGAPNEKLFF,TGTGCCAGCAGCCAGGGCGCGCCCAATGAAAAACTGTTTTTT
TRBJ2-5,TRBV5-1,NA,12,NA,CASSRGVETQYF,TGCGCCAGCAGCCGGGGAGTGGAGACCCAGTACTTC
TRBJ2-7,TRBV9,NA,15,NA,CASSQSDSLGYEQYF,TGTGCCAGCAGCCAATCGGACAGTCTAGGGTACGAGCAGTACTTC
TRBJ1-3,TRBV6-4,TRBD1,15,NA,CASRTGFYSGNTIYF,TGTGCCAGCAGGACAGGGTTTTACTCTGGAAACACCATATATTTT
TRBJ2-1,TRBV14,NA,15,NA,CASSQNSAGNNEQFF,TGTGCCAGCAGCCAAAACTCTGCAGGAAACAATGAGCAGTTCTTC
TRBJ1-5,TRBV19,NA,14,NA,CASRSGRGDQPQHF,TGTGCCAGTAGATCCGGACGGGGAGATCAGCCCCAGCATTTT
TRBJ1-1,TRBV11-3,NA,17,NA,CASSLDKMGGGSTEAFF,TGTGCCAGCAGCTTAGATAAAATGGGGGGAGGAAGCACTGAAGCTTTCTTT
TRBJ1-6,TRBV2,TRBD1,15,NA,CASSEGTGAGSPLHF,TGTGCCAGCAGTGAAGGGACAGGGGCGGGCTCACCCCTCCACTTT
TRBJ1-1,TRBV12-3/TRBV12-4,NA,13,few,CASSAKLDTEAFF,TGTGCCAGCAGTGCCAAACTGGACACTGAAGCTTTCTTT
TRBJ2-7,TRBV5-4,NA,14,NA,CASSLVARADEQYF,TGTGCCAGCAGCTTGGTTGCCCGAGCGGACGAGCAGTACTTC
TRBJ2-5,TRBV10-3,TRBD2,16,NA,CAISGTSGAMGETQYF,TGTGCCATCAGCGGGACTAGCGGGGCCATGGGAGAGACCCAGTACTTC
TRBJ1-2,TRBV3-1/TRBV3-2,NA,14,NA,CASSPSGANYGYTF,TGTGCCAGCAGCCCTTCTGGGGCCAACTATGGCTACACCTTC
TRBJ2-2,TRBV7-3,NA,13,NA,CATSGVFGGELFF,TGTGCCACCTCAGGGGTTTTCGGCGGGGAGCTGTTTTTT
TRBJ2-1,TRBV6-5,NA,13,NA,CASSYSRVQEQFF,TGTGCCAGCAGTTACTCACGGGTGCAAGAGCAGTTCTTC
TRBJ2-3,TRBV6-2/TRBV6-3,TRBD1,16,NA,CASSYLRTGETDTQYF,TGTGCCAGCAGTTACCTCAGGACAGGGGAAACAGATACGCAGTATTTT
TRBJ1-6,TRBV7-2,NA,13,NA,CASSLDNRSPLHF,TGTGCCAGCAGCTTAGATAACAGGTCACCCCTCCACTTT
TRBJ1-2,TRBV28,NA,14,few,CASTYPGTPYGYTF,TGTGCCAGCACCTATCCCGGGACACCCTATGGCTACACCTTC
TRBJ2-7,TRBV12-3/TRBV12-4,NA,12,NA,CASSLPGQEQYF,TGTGCCAGCAGTTTACCCGGACAGGAGCAGTACTTC
TRBJ1-1,TRBV7-2,NA,11,NA,CASSPYTEAFF,TGTGCCAGCAGCCCCTACACTGAAGCTTTCTTT
TRBJ1-1,TRBV6-5,NA,13,once,CASEESTHTEAFF,TGTGCCAGCGAAGAGAGTACTCACACTGAAGCTTTCTTT
TRBJ2-5,TRBV18,TRBD1,15,once,CASSPKGQGEVTQYF,TGTGCCAGCTCACCCAAGGGACAGGGCGAGGTGACCCAGTACTTC
TRBJ1-1,TRBV29-1,NA,13,NA,CSVVGRGVTEAFF,TGCAGCGTTGTCGGGAGAGGGGTCACTGAAGCTTTCTTT
TRBJ2-2,TRBV5-1,TRBD2,18,NA,CASSLRSGGASSAGELFF,TGCGCCAGCAGCTTACGAAGCGGGGGGGCCAGTTCGGCCGGGGAGCTGTTTTTT
TRBJ1-1,TRBV5-8,NA,17,NA,CASSFMSGKRKNTEAFF,TGTGCCAGCAGCTTTATGTCAGGTAAACGGAAGAACACTGAAGCTTTCTTT
TRBJ2-3,TRBV6-5,NA,15,NA,CASRAQGTRTDTQYF,TGTGCCAGCAGAGCACAGGGAACTCGGACAGATACGCAGTATTTT
TRBJ1-4,TRBV7-9,NA,16,NA,CASSLIDLQGGEKLFF,TGTGCCAGCAGCTTAATTGACCTTCAAGGGGGTGAAAAACTGTTTTTT
TRBJ2-7,TRBV4-1,TRBD2,15,NA,CASSLILAGGYEQYF,TGCGCCAGCAGCCTTATCCTAGCGGGGGGGTACGAGCAGTACTTC
TRBJ1-2,TRBV3-1/TRBV3-2,NA,16,NA,CASSQGGGATVYGYTF,TGTGCCAGCAGCCAAGGAGGGGGGGCGACTGTCTATGGCTACACCTTC
TRBJ1-5,TRBV6-5,NA,12,NA,CASSSLAQPQHF,TGTGCCAGCAGTTCTTTGGCTCAGCCCCAGCATTTT
TRBJ2-7,TRBV6-1,TRBD1,17,NA,CASSESRGTGSSYEQYF,TGTGCCAGCAGTGAAAGCAGAGGGACAGGGAGCTCCTACGAGCAGTACTTC
TRBJ2-3,TRBV6-5,NA,14,NA,CASKQGIGTDTQYF,TGTGCCAGCAAGCAGGGTATAGGCACAGATACGCAGTATTTT
TRBJ2-1,TRBV6-5,TRBD1,13,NA,CASRGTGVNEQFF,TGTGCCAGCAGGGGGACAGGGGTAAATGAGCAGTTCTTC
TRBJ2-1,TRBV3-1/TRBV3-2,NA,15,NA,CASSQGSQGYNEQFF,TGTGCCAGCAGCCAAGGATCACAGGGCTACAATGAGCAGTTCTTC
TRBJ1-2,TRBV6-5,NA,13,few,CASRLDSNYGYTF,TGTGCCAGCAGGCTGGACAGTAACTATGGCTACACCTTC
TRBJ2-3,TRBV2,NA,14,NA,CARGTPVSTDTQYF,TGTGCCAGGGGGACACCTGTAAGCACAGATACGCAGTATTTT
TRBJ2-3,TRBV4-2,TRBD1,16,NA,CASSQAQGASTDTQYF,TGTGCCAGCAGCCAAGCGCAGGGGGCTAGCACAGATACGCAGTATTTT
TRBJ1-1,TRBV5-1,NA,13,NA,CASSFQGNTEAFF,TGCGCCAGCAGCTTTCAGGGGAACACTGAAGCTTTCTTT
TRBJ1-1,TRBV5-5,NA,15,NA,CASRRGWGENTEAFF,TGTGCCAGCAGGAGGGGTTGGGGGGAGAACACTGAAGCTTTCTTT
TRBJ2-7,TRBV5-4,NA,16,NA,CASSLGGGGVSYEQYF,TGTGCCAGCAGCTTGGGAGGCGGGGGCGTATCCTACGAGCAGTACTTC
TRBJ1-1,TRBV5-1,NA,12,NA,CASSLPDRGAFF,TGCGCCAGCAGCCTACCGGACCGAGGGGCTTTCTTT
TRBJ2-1,TRBV6-2/TRBV6-3,NA,15,NA,CASSPGSGSYNEQFF,TGTGCCAGCAGTCCAGGGTCAGGGTCCTACAATGAGCAGTTCTTC
TRBJ1-2,TRBV19,NA,15,NA,CASSRADQGHYGYTF,TGTGCCAGTAGTCGAGCCGACCAGGGCCACTATGGCTACACCTTC
TRBJ2-5,TRBV25-1,TRBD1,15,NA,CASTAGTGGGETQYF,TGTGCCAGCACCGCCGGGACAGGGGGTGGAGAGACCCAGTACTTC
TRBJ1-3,TRBV4-2,NA,16,NA,CASSQDPGLAGNTIYF,TGTGCCAGCAGCCAAGATCCGGGATTGGCCGGAAACACCATATATTTT